The 11 T cell receptor beta chains given below trace back to one sample, sequenced in a study of CD8 T cells in Susac syndrome. After extraction with the RNeasy kit, roughly 0.45 to 1 ug of the RNA was reverse transcribed using random hexamers. From the immunoSEQ multiplex PCR reads, TCRdb called clonotypes with MiXCR, one entry per CDR3 protein. The sample includes 120,000 to 150,000 distinct CDR3 sequences, 90% to 95% of them seen just once. The sample consisted of CD4+ T cells from PBMCs. The receptors were sampled from a human donor with multiple sclerosis.

The chain has TRBV19 and TRBJ2-1; D is uncertain. CDR1 LNHDA and CDR2 SQIVND come from the germline V gene (reference sequence). CDR3 length: 15 amino acids. Trimming pared 1 base from V and 9 bases from J, leaving 16 bases between. CDR3 sequence: CASSIGPPRGGEQFF. The CDR3 DNA is TGTGCCAGTAGTATAGGGCCCCCTCGTGGCGGTGAGCAGTTCTTC.

The rearrangement uses TRBV6-5 and TRBJ2-1, with 8 positions matching TRBD2. Trimming cost V 4 bases and J 6 bases; bases outside gene matches: 8. The CDR3 runs 15 residues. Germline V CDR1 and CDR2: MNHEY, SVGAGI. CDR3 DNA: TGTGCCAGCAGTTCGAGCGGGAGTGGGGCCAATGAGCAGTTCTTC. This encodes CASSSSGSGANEQFF.

This rearrangement joins TRBV4-3 to TRBJ2-2; D is uncertain. Germline CDR1 LGHNA, CDR2 YSLEER. V lost 0 bases to trimming and J lost 6 bases, with 17 bases between them. The length of the CDR3 is 17 residues. The CDR3 DNA reads as TGCGCCAGCAGCCAAGACCTCACCACAACCCCGCCCGGGGAGCTGTTTTTT. This encodes CASSQDLTTTPPGELFF.

This chain links TRBV27 with TRBJ2-5; TRBD1 matches at 10 bases. Looked up from germline, CDR1 is MNHEY and CDR2 is SMNVEV (reference sequence). V gave up 2 bases and J gave up 6 bases; unmatched junction bases: 6. The CDR3 is 15 amino acids. For the CDR3, the DNA is TGTGCCAGCAGTTTAGCGACAGGGGGCGGAAAGACCCAGTACTTC. Encoded protein: CASSLATGGGKTQYF.

The V and J genes are TRBV20-1 and TRBJ2-7; 12 nucleotides agree with TRBD1. The CDR3 covers 13 residues. V shed 5 bases and J 5 bases; nucleotides not matched to a gene: 4. CDR1 is DFQATT and CDR2 is SNEGSKA in the germline V gene (reference sequence). This CDR3 is CSACRDRGHEQYF. The DNA for the CDR3 is TGCAGTGCTTGCCGGGACAGGGGGCACGAGCAGTACTTC.

J is TRBJ1-5 and V is TRBV7-8, with D uncertain. The CDR3 has 15 residues. Germline lookup yields CDR1 SGHVS and CDR2 FQNEAQ. V lost 5 bases and J lost 2, with 13 bases in between. The CDR3 DNA is TGTGCCAGCAGCCCATCCACCGGAGGCAATCAGCCCCAGCATTTT. This sequence encodes CASSPSTGGNQPQHF.

This sequence joins TRBV15 and TRBJ2-1, with D possibly TRBD1 on 7 matching bases. V lost 0 bases and J lost 9, with 15 bases in between. This CDR3 is 15 amino acids long. Germline V gene lookup returns CDR1 LNHNV and CDR2 YYDKDF (reference sequence). The CDR3 sequence is CATSRDNRGGSEQFF. The CDR3 nucleotides read TGTGCCACCAGCAGAGATAACAGGGGAGGCAGTGAGCAGTTCTTC.

The V call is TRBV4-1, the J call TRBJ2-4; the D is unclear. Germline V lookup: CDR1 MGHRA, CDR2 YSYEKL. V gave up 0 bases and J gave up 0 bases, with 3 bases separating them. CDR3 length: 14 residues. The CDR3 sequence: CASSQDAAKNIQYF. In DNA form, the CDR3 reads TGCGCCAGCAGCCAAGACGCAGCCAAAAACATTCAGTACTTC.

The rearrangement uses TRBV7-8 and TRBJ1-4, with TRBD1 as a possible D gene (6 bases). CDR1 and CDR2 (germline): SGHVS, FQNEAQ. Trimming took 5 bases from V and 3 from J, leaving 10 bases between them. This CDR3 contains 14 residues. The CDR3 nucleotides read TGTGCCAGCAGCCCGGACAGTTCTAATGAAAAACTGTTTTTT. Its translation is CASSPDSSNEKLFF.

This chain uses TRBV6-5 with TRBJ1-1, with a tentative D call TRBD1 (5 bases). V was cut by 2 bases and J by 2 bases, with 18 bases left in between. Looked up from germline, CDR1 is MNHEY and CDR2 is SVGAGI. There are 17 residues in the CDR3. The CDR3 sequence: CASSYGRWGEGNTEAFF. As DNA, the CDR3 is TGTGCCAGCAGTTACGGACGGTGGGGGGAGGGAAACACTGAAGCTTTCTTT.

The J gene is TRBJ2-2, the V gene TRBV3-1; D not certain. The V and J ends lost 1 base and 0 bases respectively, with 3 bases between them. Germline loops: CDR1 LGHDT, CDR2 YNNKEL (reference sequence). CDR3 length equals 14 residues. The chain's CDR3 is CASSQATNTGELFF. CDR3 sequence (DNA): TGTGCCAGCAGCCAAGCTACGAACACCGGGGAGCTGTTTTTT.